This T cell receptor (beta chain) was sequenced during a study of blood T cell repertoires in COVID-19. Background on the study: Sites in the United States, Italy and Spain provided acute and convalescent COVID-19 samples. The analysed material was cDNA or gDNA that came from T cells, B-cell-depleted T cells, or PBMCs.

This CDR3 is built from 15 residues. Germline V lookup: CDR1 MNHNY, CDR2 SVGAGI (reference sequence). Germline trimming cut 4 bases from V and 3 bases from J; bases unmatched to any gene: 7. Per the authors' pipeline: Amplification with reference gene primers provided the estimates of nucleated cell counts. Repertoires were generated with immunoSEQ multiplex PCR, while TCRdb's copy carries only in-frame clones and drops some. V and J calls and clone size are copied from that table; D and trimming were computed from the DNA. The table records 150,000 to 200,000 clones, more than 80% of them present only once.

The receptor comes from a man in his 60s with acute or convalescent COVID-19. The chain couples TRBV6-6 to TRBJ1-1, with 8 bases matching TRBD1. Sequenced: peripheral blood. CDR3 residues: CASSSSTGAYTEAFF. The DNA of the CDR3 is TGTGCCAGCAGTTCCTCGACAGGGGCCTACACTGAAGCTTTCTTT.